The 6 T cell receptor beta chains below come from one sample, sequenced in a study of beta chain features in type 1 diabetes. Expressed TCRB transcripts got sequenced, as all isolated RNA was reverse transcribed. Sequencing used immunoSEQ multiplex PCR; TCRdb keeps in-frame clones, though not all of them. This table has around 160,000 clones, 6.5% to 10% appearing once. General study findings and limits: Significant though moderate, a shortening of TCRB CDR3s appeared in all four CD4+ subsets of Type 1 diabetes patients.

Their antigens are not known. Sequenced input: central memory CD4+ T cells from blood. The receptors shown here come from a woman aged 18-29 years with type 1 diabetes.

The chain combines TRBV7-3 with TRBJ2-5; 10 bases agree with TRBD1. Unmatched junction bases numbered 6, after V lost 5 bases and J lost 9 bases. This CDR3 region has 13 residues. Germline-derived CDR1 and CDR2 are SGHTA and FQGTGA. The CDR3 coding sequence is TGTGCCAGCAGCCCAGACAGGGGGCGGCCCCAGTACTTC. It encodes CASSPDRGRPQYF.

The chain is built from TRBV7-2 and TRBJ2-7, with TRBD2 as a possible D gene (7 bases). The CDR3 runs 15 residues. Trimming shortened V by 1 base and J by 2 bases, and 12 bases separated the two germline ends. Germline CDR1 reads SGHTA; CDR2 reads FQGNSA. In nucleotides, the CDR3 is TGTGCCAGCAGCTTAGGGGCGGGGGCCGCCTACGAGCAGTACTTC. Its translation is CASSLGAGAAYEQYF. The variable domain in full, completed from reference TRBV7-2 and TRBJ2-7, reads GAGVSQSPSNKVTEKGKDVELRCDPISGHTALYWYRQSLGQGLEFLIYFQGNSAPDKSGLPSDRFSAERTGGSVSTLTIQRTQQEDSAVYLCASSLGAGAAYEQYFGPGTRLTVT.

This clone was detected a few times. The J gene is TRBJ2-5, the V gene TRBV9; D unresolved. V shed 1 base and J shed 0 bases, with 4 bases lying between them. Germline V gives CDR1 SGDLS, CDR2 YYNGEE. The CDR3 runs 13 residues. CDR3 in amino acids: CASSVIDQETQYF. CDR3 in DNA: TGTGCCAGCAGCGTAATCGACCAAGAGACCCAGTACTTC. Combining the CDR3 with reference TRBV9 and TRBJ2-5 gives the whole variable domain DSGVTQTPKHLITATGQRVTLRCSPRSGDLSVYWYQQSLDQGLQFLIQYYNGEERAKGNILERFSAQQFPDLHSELNLSSLELGDSALYFCASSVIDQETQYFGPGTRLLVL.

This clone was detected only a few times. This chain joins TRBV7-2 and TRBJ1-3; D call uncertain. Germline values: CDR1 SGHTA, CDR2 FQGNSA. V was trimmed by 4 bases and J by 2 bases, leaving 6 bases between them. The CDR3 spans 13 residues. DNA of the CDR3: TGTGCCAGCAGCTCAACGGCTGGAAACACCATATATTTT. Translation: CASSSTAGNTIYF.

The chain uses TRBV7-8 and TRBJ1-2; TRBD1 is a possible D gene (5 bases). Germline CDR1 is SGHVS and CDR2 is FQNEAQ. The CDR3 length is 14 residues. V shed 0 bases and J shed 6 bases, with 11 bases lying between them. The CDR3 bases are TGTGCCAGCAGCTTAGCCCAAGGCAGGGATGGCTACACCTTC. It yields the protein CASSLAQGRDGYTF.

V gene TRBV5-1 combines with J gene TRBJ2-5; D is uncertain. CDR1 and CDR2 (germline): SGHRS, YFSETQ. V lost 3 bases to trimming and J lost 2 bases, with 11 bases between them. The CDR3 runs 14 residues. DNA for the CDR3: TGCGCCAGCAGCTGGGTGGGCCAGCAAGAGACCCAGTACTTC. Translating gives CASSWVGQQETQYF.